This T cell receptor (beta chain) was sequenced in a study of OX40 agonist ivuxolimab in advanced cancers. Overall study: A male proportion of 82.7% was recorded, with mean age approximately 57 years and range about 20 to 79. Patients achieving partial responses numbered three: one hepatocellular carcinoma case and two cutaneous melanoma cases.

This clone was detected only a few times. The CDR3 runs to 14 residues. Trimming stripped 1 base from V and 2 bases from J, with 11 bases between. Germline assignment: CDR1 GTSNPN and CDR2 SVGIG (reference sequence). Profiling relied on immunoSEQ multiplex PCR, and the TCRdb table lists in-frame clones only, not all of them. The data contain about 45,000 clones, more than 80% of them seen just once; the ten biggest clones take up less than 20%. This sample comprised CD4+ or CD8+ T cells sorted from blood, obtained in a trial of the OX40 agonist ivuxolimab. This sequence originates from an adult with an advanced solid tumor such as melanoma, head and neck, liver or kidney cancer. This sequence joins TRBV30 and TRBJ2-5, with D unresolved. This chain's CDR3 is CAWSGLAEQETQYF. The CDR3 DNA is TGTGCCTGGAGTGGACTTGCGGAGCAAGAGACCCAGTACTTC.